This TCR beta chain stems from a study of identical twins. Template switching, a step in the protocol, added a universal primer site, and cDNA carried unique molecular identifiers. TCRdb analysed the 5' RACE reads with MiXCR anew, one entry per CDR3 protein. The sample records 220,000 or so distinct CDR3 sequences, approximately 7% being singletons. This clonotype was observed a few times. What it recognizes is unknown. The CDR3 runs to 14 residues. V lost 6 bases, J lost 1 base, and 3 bases stayed unmatched. Findings and caveats of the study: For cord blood, abundant beta clonotypes had fewer insertions, unlike memory repertoires, which showed none. Its conclusions, products of cross-sectional statistical analysis, did not come from following the same donors.

The same specimen was also included in a second study, on yellow fever vaccine responses in identical twins.

The receptor's source is a woman aged 18 to 35 in good health. Material: memory (CD45RO+) T cells sorted from blood. The chain employs TRBV12-3 or TRBV12-4 and TRBJ2-1; 7 bases fit TRBD2. As DNA, the CDR3 is TGTGCCAGCAGGTGGCGGGGGTCCTACAATGAGCAGTTCTTC. Translated, it gives CASRWRGSYNEQFF.